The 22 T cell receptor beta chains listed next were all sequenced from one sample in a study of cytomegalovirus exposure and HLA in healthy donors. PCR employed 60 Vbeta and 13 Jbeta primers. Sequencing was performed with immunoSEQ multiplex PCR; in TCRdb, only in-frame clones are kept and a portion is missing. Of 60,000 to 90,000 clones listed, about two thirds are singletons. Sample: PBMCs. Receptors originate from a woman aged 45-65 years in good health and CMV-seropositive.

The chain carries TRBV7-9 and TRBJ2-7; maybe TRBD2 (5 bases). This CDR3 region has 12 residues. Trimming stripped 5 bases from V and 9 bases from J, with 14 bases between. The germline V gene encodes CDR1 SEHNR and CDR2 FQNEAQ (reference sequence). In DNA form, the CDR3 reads TGTGCCAGCAGCCTCGAGGGTGTGATGCAGTACTTC. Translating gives CASSLEGVMQYF.

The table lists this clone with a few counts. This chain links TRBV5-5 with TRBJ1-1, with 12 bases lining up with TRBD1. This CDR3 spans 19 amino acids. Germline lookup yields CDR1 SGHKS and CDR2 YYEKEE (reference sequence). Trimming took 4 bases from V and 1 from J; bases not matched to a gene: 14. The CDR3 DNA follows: TGTGCCAGCAGCCTGCTCCGGGGGACAGGGGGCGCGGGGAACACTGAAGCTTTCTTT. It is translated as CASSLLRGTGGAGNTEAFF.

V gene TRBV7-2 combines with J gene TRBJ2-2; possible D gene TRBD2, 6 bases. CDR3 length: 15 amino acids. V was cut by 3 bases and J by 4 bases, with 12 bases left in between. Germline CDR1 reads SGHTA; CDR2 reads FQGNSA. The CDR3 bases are TGTGCCAGCAGCTTTTTTACCGGGGGCACCGGGGAGCTGTTTTTT. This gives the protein CASSFFTGGTGELFF. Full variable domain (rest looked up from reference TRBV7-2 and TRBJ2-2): GAGVSQSPSNKVTEKGKDVELRCDPISGHTALYWYRQSLGQGLEFLIYFQGNSAPDKSGLPSDRFSAERTGGSVSTLTIQRTQQEDSAVYLCASSFFTGGTGELFFGEGSRLTVL.

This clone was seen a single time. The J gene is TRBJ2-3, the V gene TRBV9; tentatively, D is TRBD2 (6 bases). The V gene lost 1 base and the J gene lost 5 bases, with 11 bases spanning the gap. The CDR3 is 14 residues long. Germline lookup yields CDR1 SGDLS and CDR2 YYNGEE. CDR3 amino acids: CASSVYSGGDTQYF. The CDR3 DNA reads TGTGCCAGCAGCGTATACTCCGGGGGAGATACGCAGTATTTT.

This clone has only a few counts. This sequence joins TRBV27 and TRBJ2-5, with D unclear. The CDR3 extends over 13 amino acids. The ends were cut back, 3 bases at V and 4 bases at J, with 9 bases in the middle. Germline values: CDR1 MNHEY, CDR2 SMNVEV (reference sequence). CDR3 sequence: CASSFSGAETQYF. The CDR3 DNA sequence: TGTGCCAGCAGTTTCTCGGGTGCAGAGACCCAGTACTTC.

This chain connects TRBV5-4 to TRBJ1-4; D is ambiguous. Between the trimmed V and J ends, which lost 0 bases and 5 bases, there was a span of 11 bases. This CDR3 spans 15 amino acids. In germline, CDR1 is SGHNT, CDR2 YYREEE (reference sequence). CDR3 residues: CASSLDHAGNEKLFF. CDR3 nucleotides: TGTGCCAGCAGCTTGGATCACGCCGGGAATGAAAAACTGTTTTTT.

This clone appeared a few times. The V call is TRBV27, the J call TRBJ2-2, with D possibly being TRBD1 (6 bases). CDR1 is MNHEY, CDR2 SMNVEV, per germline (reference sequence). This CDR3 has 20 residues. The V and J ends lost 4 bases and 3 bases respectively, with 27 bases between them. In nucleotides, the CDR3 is TGTGCCAGCAGTTCTAACTACCCCAGGGGTAGGAAATGGGACACCGGGGAGCTGTTTTTT. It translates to CASSSNYPRGRKWDTGELFF.

CDR3 sequence: CASSIGQGNQPQHF. The DNA for the CDR3 is TGTGCCAGTAGTATAGGTCAGGGCAATCAGCCCCAGCATTTT. This chain joins TRBV19 and TRBJ1-5; D is undetermined. Germline V gene sequence: CDR1 LNHDA, CDR2 SQIVND (reference sequence). Between the trimmed V and J ends, which lost 1 base and 2 bases, there was a span of 6 bases. CDR3 size: 14 residues.

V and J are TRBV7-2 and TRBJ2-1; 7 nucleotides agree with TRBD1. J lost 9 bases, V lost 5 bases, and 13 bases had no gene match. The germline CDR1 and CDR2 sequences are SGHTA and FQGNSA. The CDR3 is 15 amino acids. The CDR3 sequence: CASSLFTGDIGEQFF. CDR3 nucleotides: TGTGCCAGCAGCCTATTTACAGGGGACATCGGTGAGCAGTTCTTC.

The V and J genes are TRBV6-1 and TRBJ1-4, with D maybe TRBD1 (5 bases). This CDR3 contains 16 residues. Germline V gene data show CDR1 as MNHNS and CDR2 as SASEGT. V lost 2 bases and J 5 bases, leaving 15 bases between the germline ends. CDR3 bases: TGTGCCAGCAGTGAAACCCGTGGGACTCCAAATGAAAAACTGTTTTTT. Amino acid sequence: CASSETRGTPNEKLFF.

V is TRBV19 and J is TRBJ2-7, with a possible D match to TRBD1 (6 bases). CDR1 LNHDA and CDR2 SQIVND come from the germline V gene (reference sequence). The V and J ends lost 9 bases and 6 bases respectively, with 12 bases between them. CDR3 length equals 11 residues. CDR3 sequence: CASTGYREQYF. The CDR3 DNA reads TGTGCCAGCACAGGGTATCGCGAGCAGTACTTC.

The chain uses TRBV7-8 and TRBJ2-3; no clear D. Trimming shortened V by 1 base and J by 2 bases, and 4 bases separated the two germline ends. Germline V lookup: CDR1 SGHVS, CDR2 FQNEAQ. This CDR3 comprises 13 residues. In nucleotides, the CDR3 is TGTGCCAGCAGCTTAGTATCCACAGATACGCAGTATTTT. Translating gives CASSLVSTDTQYF.

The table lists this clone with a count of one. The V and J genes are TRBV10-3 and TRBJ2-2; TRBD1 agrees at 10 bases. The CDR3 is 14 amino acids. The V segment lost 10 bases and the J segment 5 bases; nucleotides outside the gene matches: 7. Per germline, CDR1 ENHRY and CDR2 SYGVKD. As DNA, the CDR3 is TGTGCCACCGAAGACAGGGGGCTGACCGGGGAGCTGTTTTTT. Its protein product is CATEDRGLTGELFF.

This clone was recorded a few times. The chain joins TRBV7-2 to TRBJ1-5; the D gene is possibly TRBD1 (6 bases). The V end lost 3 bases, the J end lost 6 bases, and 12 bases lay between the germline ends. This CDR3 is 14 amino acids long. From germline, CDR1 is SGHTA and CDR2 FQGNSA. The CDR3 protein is CASSLGGAIQPQHF. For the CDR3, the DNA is TGTGCCAGCAGCTTGGGGGGGGCTATTCAGCCCCAGCATTTT.

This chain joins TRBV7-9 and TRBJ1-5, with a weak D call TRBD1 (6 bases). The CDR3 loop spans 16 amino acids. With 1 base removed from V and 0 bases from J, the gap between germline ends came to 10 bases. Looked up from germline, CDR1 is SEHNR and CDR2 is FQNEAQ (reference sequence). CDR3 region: CASSLGQGNSNQPQHF. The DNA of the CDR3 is TGTGCCAGCAGCTTAGGTCAGGGGAATAGCAATCAGCCCCAGCATTTT.

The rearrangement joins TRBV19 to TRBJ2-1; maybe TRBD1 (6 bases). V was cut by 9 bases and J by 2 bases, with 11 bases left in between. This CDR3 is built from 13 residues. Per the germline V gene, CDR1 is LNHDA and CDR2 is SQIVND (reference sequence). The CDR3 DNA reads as TGTGCCAGCCGACAGGACCCCTACAATGAGCAGTTCTTC. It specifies CASRQDPYNEQFF.

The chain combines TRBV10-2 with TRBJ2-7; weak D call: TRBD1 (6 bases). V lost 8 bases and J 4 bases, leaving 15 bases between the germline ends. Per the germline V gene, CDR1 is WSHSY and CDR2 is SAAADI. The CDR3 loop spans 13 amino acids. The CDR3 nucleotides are TGCGCCAGCTTCCCGGGACACACATACGAGCAGTACTTC. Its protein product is CASFPGHTYEQYF.

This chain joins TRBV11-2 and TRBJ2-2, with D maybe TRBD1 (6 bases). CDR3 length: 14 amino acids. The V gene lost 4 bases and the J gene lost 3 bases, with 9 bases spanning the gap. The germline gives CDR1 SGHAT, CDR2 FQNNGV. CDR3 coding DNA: TGTGCCAGCAGCTGGGACACCCACACCGGGGAGCTGTTTTTT. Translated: CASSWDTHTGELFF.

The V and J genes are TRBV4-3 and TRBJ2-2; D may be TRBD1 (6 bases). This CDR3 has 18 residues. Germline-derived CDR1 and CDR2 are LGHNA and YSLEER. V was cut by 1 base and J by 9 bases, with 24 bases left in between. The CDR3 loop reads CASSQVIVGGADAWELFF. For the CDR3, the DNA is TGCGCCAGCAGCCAAGTAATCGTAGGGGGAGCGGATGCATGGGAGCTGTTTTTT.

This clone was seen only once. The CDR3 here is CASSLPTGGRSPYTQYF. The CDR3 nucleotides read TGTGCCAGCAGTTTGCCTACTGGCGGGAGGTCCCCTTATACGCAGTATTTT. This chain uses TRBV27 with TRBJ2-3; 8 bases align to TRBD2. This CDR3 region has 17 residues. V dropped 3 bases and J dropped 7; count of bases not matched to a gene: 15. Per germline, CDR1 MNHEY and CDR2 SMNVEV (reference sequence).

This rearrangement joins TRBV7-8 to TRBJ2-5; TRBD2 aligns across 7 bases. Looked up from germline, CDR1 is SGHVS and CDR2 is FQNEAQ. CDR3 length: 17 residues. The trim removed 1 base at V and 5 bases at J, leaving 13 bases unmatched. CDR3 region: CASSLVGPAAGEETQYF. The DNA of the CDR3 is TGTGCCAGCAGCTTAGTTGGCCCGGCCGCGGGGGAGGAGACCCAGTACTTC.

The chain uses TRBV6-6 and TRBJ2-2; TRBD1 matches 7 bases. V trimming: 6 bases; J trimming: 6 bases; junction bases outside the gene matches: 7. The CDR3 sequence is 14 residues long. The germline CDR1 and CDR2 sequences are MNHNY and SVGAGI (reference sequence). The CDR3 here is CASSNNRGSGELFF. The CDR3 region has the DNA TGTGCCAGCAGCAATAACAGGGGTTCCGGGGAGCTGTTTTTT.